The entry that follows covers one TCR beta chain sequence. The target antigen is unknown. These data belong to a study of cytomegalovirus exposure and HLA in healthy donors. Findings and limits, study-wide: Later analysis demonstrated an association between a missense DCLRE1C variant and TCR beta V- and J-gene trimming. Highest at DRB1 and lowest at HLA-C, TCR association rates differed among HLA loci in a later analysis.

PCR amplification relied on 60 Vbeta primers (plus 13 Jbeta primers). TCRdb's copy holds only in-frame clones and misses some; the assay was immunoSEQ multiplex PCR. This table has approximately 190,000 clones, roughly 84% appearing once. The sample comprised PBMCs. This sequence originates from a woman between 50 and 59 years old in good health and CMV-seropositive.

CDR3 coding DNA: TGTGCCAGTAGTGAGGACATTCATACCTATGGCTACACCTTC. It translates to CASSEDIHTYGYTF. The chain carries TRBV19 and TRBJ1-2, with D possibly matching TRBD1 (5 bases). CDR3 length: 14 amino acids. V shed 5 bases and J shed 4 bases, with 14 bases lying between them. The germline V gene encodes CDR1 LNHDA and CDR2 SQIVND (reference sequence).